A single sample is the source of the 12 T cell receptor beta chains below, sequenced in a study of blood T cell repertoires in COVID-19 (dated by TCRdb to the early 2020s). The protocol used for the library was the immunoSEQ multiplex PCR assay. This is the immuneACCESS table as TCRdb keeps it, with only in-frame sequences that have V and J called. A part of the clones is gone; compared with another copy, unresolved V genes explain less than half, and the rest is unexplained. The sample table records approximately 200,000 clones; roughly four fifths of these occur just once. The ten largest clonotypes hold about 2.3% of the sample. The sequencing input was peripheral blood. The receptor set was obtained from a woman aged 55-70 years with acute or convalescent COVID-19.

The chain is built from TRBV29-1 and TRBJ2-7; possible D gene TRBD1, 7 bases. This CDR3 is built from 13 residues. V dropped 7 bases and J dropped 7 bases, with 20 bases sitting between them. Germline V gene sequence: CDR1 SQVTM, CDR2 ANQGSEA. The CDR3 coding sequence is TGCAGCGGCCGGACTAACAGGGGTGGGGAGCAGTACTTC. Translating gives CSGRTNRGGEQYF.

Written as DNA, the CDR3 is TGTGCCAGTAGTGCGGGACGGAGGCGGAATGAAAAACTGTTTTTT. Residues: CASSAGRRRNEKLFF. The rearrangement uses TRBV19 and TRBJ1-4; weak D call: TRBD1 (5 bases). V lost 5 bases and J 5 bases, leaving 15 bases between the germline ends. This CDR3 is 15 amino acids long. CDR1 LNHDA and CDR2 SQIVND come from the germline V gene (reference sequence).

This clone was counted a single time. Within the sample, other DNA sequences also encode this same CDR3. The chain combines TRBV7-9 with TRBJ1-1; tentative D call: TRBD1 (5 bases). There are 13 residues in the CDR3. The V gene lost 3 bases and the J gene lost 5 bases, with 10 bases spanning the gap. CDR1 and CDR2 from the germline V gene are SEHNR and FQNEAQ (reference sequence). In DNA form, the CDR3 reads TGTGCCAGCAGCTTTCAGGGAGGGACTGAAGCTTTCTTT. Translated: CASSFQGGTEAFF.

This chain uses TRBV10-1 with TRBJ1-1; D ambiguous. The CDR3 loop spans 10 amino acids. In germline, CDR1 is WNHNN, CDR2 SYGVQD (reference sequence). Trimming removed 7 bases at V and 10 bases at J, with 10 bases between. CDR3 protein: CASNGGRAFF. CDR3 nucleotides: TGCGCCAGCAATGGTGGCAGAGCTTTCTTT.

The J gene is TRBJ1-6, the V gene TRBV5-8; D is possibly TRBD1 (5 bases). The V and J ends lost 4 bases and 7 bases respectively, with 9 bases between them. The germline V gene encodes CDR1 SGHTS and CDR2 YDEGEE. The CDR3 is 13 amino acids. Here the CDR3 reads CASSTRQNSPLHF. CDR3 nucleotides: TGTGCCAGCAGCACAAGACAGAATTCACCCCTCCACTTT.

The genes are TRBV5-1 and TRBJ1-2, with 10 bases identical to TRBD1. With V trimmed by 1 base and J by 4 bases, 10 bases remained unmatched. There are 17 residues in the CDR3. Germline V gene data show CDR1 as SGHRS and CDR2 as YFSETQ. CDR3 loop: CASSLPPGQGSIYGYTF. The CDR3 coding sequence is TGCGCCAGCAGCTTGCCGCCGGGACAGGGGTCTATCTATGGCTACACCTTC.

The CDR3 loop is CASARQPEAFF. The CDR3, as DNA: TGTGCCAGCGCTCGACAGCCAGAAGCTTTCTTT. The chain combines TRBV2 with TRBJ1-1; a weak D match, TRBD1 (5 bases). Trimming removed 8 bases from V and 8 bases from J, with 12 bases in between. The CDR3 contains 11 residues. The germline gives CDR1 SNHLY, CDR2 FYNNEI.

This clone showed up just a few times. J is TRBJ1-5 and V is TRBV5-8; no clear D. Deletions cut 1 base from V and 3 bases from J, with 8 bases between. This CDR3 comprises 14 residues. CDR1 is SGHTS, CDR2 YDEGEE, per germline. CDR3 sequence: CASSLRSSNQPQHF. The CDR3 nucleotides are TGTGCCAGCAGCTTGCGGTCCTCCAATCAGCCCCAGCATTTT.

The chain employs TRBV4-2 and TRBJ2-7, with 13 bases lining up with TRBD2. This CDR3 has 16 residues. The V gene end was trimmed by 1 base and the J gene end by 2 bases; junction bases not matched to a gene: 2. The germline V gene has CDR1 LGHNA and CDR2 YNFKEQ. The CDR3 nucleotides read TGTGCCAGCAGCCAAGGGGGACTAGCGGGGCCCTACGAGCAGTACTTC. Translating gives CASSQGGLAGPYEQYF.

The V and J genes are TRBV7-8 and TRBJ2-2, with 11 bases matching TRBD2. CDR3 size: 16 residues. In germline, CDR1 is SGHVS, CDR2 FQNEAQ. V gave up 5 bases and J gave up 5 bases; unmatched junction bases: 7. The CDR3 DNA follows: TGTGCCAGCAGCGGAAGACTAGCGGGGCAAACCGGGGAGCTGTTTTTT. Translating it yields CASSGRLAGQTGELFF.

The chain employs TRBV30 and TRBJ1-3; possible D gene TRBD1, 6 bases. The CDR3 loop spans 14 amino acids. Germline CDR1 reads GTSNPN; CDR2 reads SVGIG (reference sequence). CDR3 region: CALDRDYSGNTIYF. For the CDR3, the DNA is TGTGCTTTGGACAGAGATTATTCTGGAAACACCATATATTTT.

The chain is built from TRBV6-5 and TRBJ1-4; D is unclear. The germline V gene has CDR1 MNHEY and CDR2 SVGAGI. Trimming shortened V by 7 bases and J by 7 bases, and 16 bases separated the two germline ends. CDR3 length: 14 residues. This CDR3 reads CASTQVAGSEKLFF. CDR3 coding DNA: TGTGCCAGCACTCAAGTCGCCGGGAGTGAAAAACTGTTTTTT.